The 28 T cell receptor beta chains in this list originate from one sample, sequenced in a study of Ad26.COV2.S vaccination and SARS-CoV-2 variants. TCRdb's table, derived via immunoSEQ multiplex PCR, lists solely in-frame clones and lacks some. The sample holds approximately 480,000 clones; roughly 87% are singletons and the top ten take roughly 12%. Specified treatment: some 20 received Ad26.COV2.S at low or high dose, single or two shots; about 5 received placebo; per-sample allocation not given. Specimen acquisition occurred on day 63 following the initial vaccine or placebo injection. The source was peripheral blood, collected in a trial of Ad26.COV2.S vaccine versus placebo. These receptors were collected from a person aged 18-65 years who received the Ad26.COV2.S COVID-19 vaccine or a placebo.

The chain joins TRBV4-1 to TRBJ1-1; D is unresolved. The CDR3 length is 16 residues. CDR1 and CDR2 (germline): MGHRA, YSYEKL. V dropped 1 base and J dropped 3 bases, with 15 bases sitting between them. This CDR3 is CASSQVESQRDTEAFF. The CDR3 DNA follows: TGCGCCAGCAGCCAAGTTGAATCACAAAGGGACACTGAAGCTTTCTTT.

The DNA of the CDR3 is TGCGCCAGCAGCCCTTCCGGTGGGGTCGGGTCACCCCTCCACTTT. Amino acids: CASSPSGGVGSPLHF. The rearrangement joins TRBV4-3 to TRBJ1-6; D not certain. V lost 4 bases, J lost 10 bases, and 17 bases lay in between. Germline CDR1 is LGHNA and CDR2 is YSLEER. This CDR3 has 15 residues.

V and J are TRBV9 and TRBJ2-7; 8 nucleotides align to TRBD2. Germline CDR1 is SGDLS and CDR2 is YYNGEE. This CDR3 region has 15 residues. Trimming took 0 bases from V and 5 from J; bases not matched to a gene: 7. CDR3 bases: TGTGCCAGCAGCGTAGCGGGAGGGCCAATAAACGAGCAGTACTTC. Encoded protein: CASSVAGGPINEQYF.

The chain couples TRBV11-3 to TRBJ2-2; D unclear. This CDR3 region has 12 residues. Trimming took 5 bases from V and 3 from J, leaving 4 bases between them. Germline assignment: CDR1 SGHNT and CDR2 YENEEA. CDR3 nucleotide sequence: TGTGCCAGCAGCCAAGACACCGGGGAGCTGTTTTTT. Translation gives CASSQDTGELFF. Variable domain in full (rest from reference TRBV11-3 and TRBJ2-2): EAGVVQSPRYKIIEKKQPVAFWCNPISGHNTLYWYLQNLGQGPELLIRYENEEAVDDSQLPKDRFSAERLKGVDSTLKIQPAELGDSAVYLCASSQDTGELFFGEGSRLTVL.

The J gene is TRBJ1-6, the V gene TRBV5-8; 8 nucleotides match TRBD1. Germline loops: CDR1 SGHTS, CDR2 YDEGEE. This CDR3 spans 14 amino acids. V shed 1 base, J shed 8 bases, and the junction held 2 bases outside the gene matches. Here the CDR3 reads CASSLNRGYSPLHF. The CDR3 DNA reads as TGTGCCAGCAGCTTGAACAGGGGGTATTCACCCCTCCACTTT. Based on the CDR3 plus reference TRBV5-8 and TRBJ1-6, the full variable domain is EAGVTQSPTHLIKTRGQQATLRCSPISGHTSVYWYQQALGLGLQFLLWYDEGEERNRGNFPPRFSGRQFPNYSSELNVNALELEDSALYLCASSLNRGYSPLHFGNGTRLTVT.

In DNA, the CDR3 is TGTGCCAGCAGTGCACCGGGACTAGCGGGAACCTACGAGCAGTACTTC. Its protein product is CASSAPGLAGTYEQYF. This chain links TRBV6-1 with TRBJ2-7; 13 bases map to TRBD2. Germline trimming cut 4 bases from V and 2 bases from J; bases unmatched to any gene: 5. Germline V gene lookup returns CDR1 MNHNS and CDR2 SASEGT. The CDR3 totals 16 residues.

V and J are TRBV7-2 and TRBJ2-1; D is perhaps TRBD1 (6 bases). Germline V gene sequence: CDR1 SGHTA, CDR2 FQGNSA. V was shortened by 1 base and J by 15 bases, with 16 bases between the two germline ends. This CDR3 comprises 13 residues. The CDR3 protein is CASSLVPTGQMFF. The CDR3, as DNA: TGTGCCAGCAGCTTAGTTCCGACAGGACAGATGTTCTTC.

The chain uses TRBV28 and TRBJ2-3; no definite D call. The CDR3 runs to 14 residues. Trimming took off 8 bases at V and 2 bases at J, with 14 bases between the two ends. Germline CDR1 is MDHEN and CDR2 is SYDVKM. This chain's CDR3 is CASSLPRVTDTQYF. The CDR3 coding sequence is TGTGCCAGCTCACTTCCAAGGGTCACAGATACGCAGTATTTT.

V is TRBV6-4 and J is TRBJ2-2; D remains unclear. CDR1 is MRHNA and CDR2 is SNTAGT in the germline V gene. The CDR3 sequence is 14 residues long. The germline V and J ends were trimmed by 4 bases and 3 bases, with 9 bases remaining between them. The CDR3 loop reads CASSVGDDTGELFF. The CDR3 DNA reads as TGTGCCAGCAGTGTAGGCGACGACACCGGGGAGCTGTTTTTT.

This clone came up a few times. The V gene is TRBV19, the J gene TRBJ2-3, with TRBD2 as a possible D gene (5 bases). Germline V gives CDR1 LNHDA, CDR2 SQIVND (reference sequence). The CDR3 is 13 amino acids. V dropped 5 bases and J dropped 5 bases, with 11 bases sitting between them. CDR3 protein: CASSPYSGDTQYF. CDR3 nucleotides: TGTGCCAGTAGTCCCTACAGCGGAGATACGCAGTATTTT.

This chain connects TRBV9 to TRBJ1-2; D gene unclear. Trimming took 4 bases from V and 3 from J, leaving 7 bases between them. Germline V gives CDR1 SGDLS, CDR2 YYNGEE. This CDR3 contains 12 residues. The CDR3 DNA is TGTGCCAGCAGCCATTCTTACTATGGCTACACCTTC. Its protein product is CASSHSYYGYTF.

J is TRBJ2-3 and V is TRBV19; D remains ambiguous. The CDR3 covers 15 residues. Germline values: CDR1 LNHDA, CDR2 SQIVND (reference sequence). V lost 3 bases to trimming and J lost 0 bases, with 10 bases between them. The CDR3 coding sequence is TGTGCCAGTAGTATGGCGGAACGTAGCACAGATACGCAGTATTTT. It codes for CASSMAERSTDTQYF.

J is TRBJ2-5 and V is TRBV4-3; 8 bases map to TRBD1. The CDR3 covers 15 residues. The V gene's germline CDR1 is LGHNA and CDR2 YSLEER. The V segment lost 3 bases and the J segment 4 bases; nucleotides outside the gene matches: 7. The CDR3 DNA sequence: TGCGCCAGCAGCCAGACGACAGGGGTAAGAGAGACCCAGTACTTC. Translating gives CASSQTTGVRETQYF.

The DNA for the CDR3 is TGTGCCAGCAGTTGGTTGGGGGCCTATGGCTACACCTTC. Amino acid sequence: CASSWLGAYGYTF. This chain links TRBV28 with TRBJ1-2, with D possibly matching TRBD1 (6 bases). Trimming shortened V by 4 bases and J by 4 bases, and 10 bases separated the two germline ends. There are 13 residues in the CDR3. Germline CDR1 is MDHEN and CDR2 is SYDVKM.

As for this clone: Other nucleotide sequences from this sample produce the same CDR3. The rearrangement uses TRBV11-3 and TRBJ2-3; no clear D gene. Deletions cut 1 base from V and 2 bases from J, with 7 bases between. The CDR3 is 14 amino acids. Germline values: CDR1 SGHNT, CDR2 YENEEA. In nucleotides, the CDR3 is TGTGCCAGCAGCTTAGGAGGTCCCACAGATACGCAGTATTTT. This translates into CASSLGGPTDTQYF.

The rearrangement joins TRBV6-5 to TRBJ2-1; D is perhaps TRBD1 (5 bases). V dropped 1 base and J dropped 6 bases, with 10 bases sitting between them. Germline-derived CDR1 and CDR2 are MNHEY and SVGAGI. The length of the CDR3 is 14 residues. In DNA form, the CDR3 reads TGTGCCAGCAGTTACTTAGGGGTCGGCAATGAGCAGTTCTTC. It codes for CASSYLGVGNEQFF.

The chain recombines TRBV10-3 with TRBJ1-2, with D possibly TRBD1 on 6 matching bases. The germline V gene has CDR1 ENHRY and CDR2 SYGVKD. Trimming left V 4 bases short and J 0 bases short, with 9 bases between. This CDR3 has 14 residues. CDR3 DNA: TGTGCCATCAGTGCGGACAGACCTAACTATGGCTACACCTTC. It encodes CAISADRPNYGYTF.

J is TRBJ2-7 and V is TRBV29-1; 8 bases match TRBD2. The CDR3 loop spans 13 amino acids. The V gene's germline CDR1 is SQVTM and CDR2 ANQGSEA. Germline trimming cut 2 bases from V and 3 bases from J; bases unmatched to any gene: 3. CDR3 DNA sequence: TGCAGCGTTGAACTCGCGGGAGGCTACGAGCAGTACTTC. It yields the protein CSVELAGGYEQYF.

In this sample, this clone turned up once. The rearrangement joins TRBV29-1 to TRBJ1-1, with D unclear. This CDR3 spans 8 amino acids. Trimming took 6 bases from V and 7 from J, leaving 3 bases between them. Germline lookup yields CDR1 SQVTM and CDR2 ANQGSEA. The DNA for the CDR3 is TGCAGCGTGGATGAAGCTTTCTTT. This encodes CSVDEAFF.

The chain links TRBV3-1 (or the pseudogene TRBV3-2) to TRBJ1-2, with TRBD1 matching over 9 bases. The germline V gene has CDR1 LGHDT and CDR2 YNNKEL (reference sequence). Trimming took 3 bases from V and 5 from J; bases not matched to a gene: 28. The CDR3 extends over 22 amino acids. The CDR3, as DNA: TGTGCCAGCAGCCACCCATTTCCATTGTGGGTGCCACCGGGACAGGGAAGTTATGGCTACACCTTC. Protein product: CASSHPFPLWVPPGQGSYGYTF.

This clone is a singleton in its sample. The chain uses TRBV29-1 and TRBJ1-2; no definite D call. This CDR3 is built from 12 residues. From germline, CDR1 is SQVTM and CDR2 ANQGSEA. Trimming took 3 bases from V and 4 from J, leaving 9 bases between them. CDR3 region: CSVDDGPYGYTF. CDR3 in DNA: TGCAGCGTTGACGACGGACCCTATGGCTACACCTTC.

This CDR3 reads CASSATGTETYEQYF. DNA for the CDR3: TGTGCCAGCAGCGCTACCGGGACAGAGACCTACGAGCAGTACTTC. This chain connects TRBV9 to TRBJ2-7; 7 nucleotides match TRBD1. The CDR3 consists of 15 residues. J gave up 2 bases and V 3 bases, and 8 bases lay outside the gene matches. Germline loops: CDR1 SGDLS, CDR2 YYNGEE.

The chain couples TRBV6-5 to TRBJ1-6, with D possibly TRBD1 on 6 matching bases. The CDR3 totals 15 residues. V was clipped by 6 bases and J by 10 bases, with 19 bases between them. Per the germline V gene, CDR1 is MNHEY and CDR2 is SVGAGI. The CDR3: CASSPIGGVRSPLHF. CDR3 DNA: TGTGCCAGCAGCCCCATAGGGGGAGTTAGGTCACCCCTCCACTTT.

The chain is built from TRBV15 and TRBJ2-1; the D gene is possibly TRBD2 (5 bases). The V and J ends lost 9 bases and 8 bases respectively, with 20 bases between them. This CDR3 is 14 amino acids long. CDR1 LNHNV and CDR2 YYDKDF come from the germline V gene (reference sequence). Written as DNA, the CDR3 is TGTGCCACGTCCGGTACTAGTAGGTCCGATGAGCAGTTCTTC. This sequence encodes CATSGTSRSDEQFF.

This CDR3 reads CASSRARFGELFF. In DNA, the CDR3 is TGTGCCAGCAGCCGGGCCAGGTTCGGGGAGCTGTTTTTT. V is TRBV7-2 and J is TRBJ2-2; D is uncertain. Germline V CDR1 and CDR2: SGHTA, FQGNSA. The length of the CDR3 is 13 residues. Between the trimmed V and J ends, which lost 5 bases and 7 bases, there was a span of 11 bases.

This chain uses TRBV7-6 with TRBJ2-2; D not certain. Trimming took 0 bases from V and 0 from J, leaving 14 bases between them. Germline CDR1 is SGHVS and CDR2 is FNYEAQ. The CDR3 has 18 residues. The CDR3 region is CASSLASSGQANTGELFF. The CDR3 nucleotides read TGTGCCAGCAGCTTAGCGTCCTCAGGCCAGGCGAACACCGGGGAGCTGTTTTTT.

CDR3 sequence: CASSEPPSYGYTF. The CDR3 DNA sequence: TGTGCCAGCAGTGAACCGCCCTCGTATGGCTACACCTTC. The rearrangement links TRBV6-1 to TRBJ1-2; D gene uncertain. CDR1 is MNHNS, CDR2 SASEGT, per germline. This CDR3 region has 13 residues. The V end lost 2 bases, the J end lost 5 bases, and 9 bases lay between the germline ends.

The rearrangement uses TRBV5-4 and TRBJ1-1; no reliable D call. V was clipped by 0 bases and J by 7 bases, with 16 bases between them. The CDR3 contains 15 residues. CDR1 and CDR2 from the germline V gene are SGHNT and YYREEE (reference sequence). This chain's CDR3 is CASSLDGRARHEAFF. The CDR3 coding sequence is TGTGCCAGCAGCTTGGACGGACGGGCGAGACATGAAGCTTTCTTT.